The rows below give T cell receptor beta chains drawn from one sample of a study of molecular identifiers for immune sequencing clone quantification. In TCRdb, the PCR reads were re-called with MiXCR into one record per CDR3 protein. This table holds 12,000 or so distinct CDR3 sequences, more than 15% found once. Sequenced material: naive CD8+ T cells from blood, with Jurkat cell RNA spiked in. The receptors originated from a human donor in good health. Some libraries in this study had Jurkat cell RNA spiked in. Both conserved end residues are part of each CDR3. The D gene is left open where the match is weak. Clone size is not always given. Where it is, it says once, few, many or a class for expanded clones.

>.|TRBJ2-3|medium-sized|TRBV29-1
CSVEDQGWSTDTQYF
TGCAGCGTTGAAGATCAGGGGTGGAGCACAGATACGCAGTATTTT
>TRBD1|TRBJ2-7|many|TRBV6-2/TRBV6-3
CASSLIQGQAYEQYF
TGTGCCAGCAGCCTCATCCAGGGACAGGCCTACGAGCAGTACTTC
>.|TRBJ2-3|medium-sized|TRBV6-2/TRBV6-3
CASFGPDTQYF
TGTGCCAGCTTCGGTCCAGATACGCAGTATTTT
>.|TRBJ2-5|many|TRBV5-6
CASSLDRTVQETQYF
TGTGCCAGCAGCTTGGATCGGACAGTACAAGAGACCCAGTACTTC
>.|TRBJ2-7|medium-sized|TRBV6-2/TRBV6-3
CASSGGRRSEQYF
TGTGCCAGCAGCGGAGGTAGGCGGTCCGAGCAGTACTTC
>.|TRBJ2-2|medium-sized|TRBV18
CASSDRLNTGELFF
TGTGCCAGCTCAGACAGATTGAACACCGGGGAGCTGTTTTTT
>.|TRBJ2-7|.|TRBV20-1
CSARDLAVSSYERYF
TGCAGTGCTAGAGATCTAGCTGTTAGCTCCTACGAGCGGTACTTC
>TRBD2|TRBJ2-2|medium-sized|TRBV14
CASSQDFLAANTGELFF
TGTGCCAGCAGCCAAGATTTCCTAGCGGCGAACACCGGGGAGCTGTTTTTT
>.|TRBJ1-2|medium-sized|TRBV28
CASSFGGGYGYTF
TGTGCCAGCAGTTTCGGAGGGGGGTATGGCTACACCTTC
>.|TRBJ2-2|medium-sized|TRBV4-1
CASKLGSLTGELFF
TGCGCCAGCAAATTAGGGTCGTTGACCGGGGAGCTGTTTTTT
>.|TRBJ2-3|medium-sized|TRBV7-9
CASSLFLRAVTDTQYF
TGTGCCAGCAGCTTATTCTTGCGGGCGGTCACAGATACGCAGTATTTT
>TRBD2|TRBJ2-7|few|TRBV7-9
CASSYMEAGGSYEQYF
TGTGCCAGCAGCTATATGGAGGCGGGAGGATCCTACGAGCAGTACTTC
>TRBD2|TRBJ2-1|many|TRBV11-3
CASNSREGRNEQFF
TGTGCCAGCAACAGCCGGGAGGGCCGAAATGAGCAGTTCTTC
>.|TRBJ1-1|medium-sized|TRBV29-1
CSVREPVEAFF
TGCAGCGTCCGGGAGCCGGTCGAAGCTTTCTTT
>TRBD2|TRBJ2-7|.|TRBV19
CASSLGTSGIREQYF
TGTGCCAGTAGCCTTGGGACTAGCGGGATAAGGGAGCAGTACTTC
>TRBD2|TRBJ2-3|medium-sized|TRBV19
CASSGTSGRQDTQYF
TGTGCCAGTAGCGGGACTAGCGGGAGACAAGATACGCAGTATTTT
>TRBD2|TRBJ2-7|many|TRBV11-2
CASSHGLAYEQYF
TGTGCCAGCAGCCACGGACTAGCCTACGAGCAGTACTTC
>.|TRBJ2-7|many|TRBV29-1
CSVALGRGSSYEQYF
TGCAGCGTTGCTCTAGGGCGGGGAAGCTCCTACGAGCAGTACTTC
>TRBD2|TRBJ2-7|few|TRBV2
CASGSEQYF
TGTGCGAGCGGGAGCGAGCAGTACTTC
>.|TRBJ2-2|.|TRBV7-9
CAGSLYVGVNIGELFF
TGTGCCGGCAGCTTATACGTGGGGGTGAACATCGGGGAGCTGTTTTTT
>.|TRBJ2-7|many|TRBV5-1
CASSFGDEQYF
TGCGCCAGCAGCTTCGGGGACGAGCAGTACTTC
>.|TRBJ1-1|.|TRBV9
CASSPWETTGNTEAFF
TGTGCCAGCAGCCCCTGGGAAACCACAGGGAATACTGAAGCTTTCTTT
>TRBD2|TRBJ2-7|many|TRBV7-9
CASSSIRLVAGGNEQYF
TGTGCCAGCAGCTCAATTAGGTTGGTAGCGGGAGGAAACGAGCAGTACTTC
>TRBD1|TRBJ2-7|medium-sized|TRBV6-5
CASTISRTGKDEQYF
TGTGCCAGCACCATTTCGAGGACAGGGAAGGACGAGCAGTACTTC
>TRBD2|TRBJ2-7|medium-sized|TRBV30
CACVGGGSPYEQYF
TGTGCCTGCGTGGGCGGCGGGAGTCCCTACGAGCAGTACTTC
>TRBD2|TRBJ2-5|many|TRBV13
CASSSLGLAGETQYF
TGTGCCAGCAGCTCTCTGGGTTTAGCGGGAGAGACCCAGTACTTC
>.|TRBJ2-3|many|TRBV5-4
CASTLDGAPPGLLNTDTRYF
TGTGCCAGCACCCTTGATGGGGCACCGCCGGGACTCCTCAACACAGATACGCGGTATTTT
>.|TRBJ2-1|few|TRBV29-1
CSVERGYDSYNEQFF
TGCAGCGTTGAGAGGGGCTACGACTCCTACAATGAGCAGTTCTTC
>.|TRBJ2-2|.|TRBV10-3
CAIRSLMNTGELFF
TGTGCCATCAGGAGCCTTATGAACACCGGGGAGCTGTTTTTT
>.|TRBJ1-4|medium-sized|TRBV6-5
CASSYFQGRNEKLFF
TGTGCCAGCAGTTACTTCCAGGGGCGGAATGAAAAACTGTTTTTT
>.|TRBJ1-1|medium-sized|TRBV4-1
CASSPGAQVNTEAFF
TGCGCCAGCAGCCCAGGGGCCCAGGTGAACACTGAAGCTTTCTTT
>.|TRBJ2-1|once|TRBV7-8
CASSLEGGGSPYNEQFF
TGTGCCAGCAGCTTAGAAGGGGGCGGGAGTCCCTACAACGAGCAGTTCTTC